This passage covers 7 T cell receptor beta chains from one sample sequenced in a study of T cell responses to AZD1222 COVID-19 vaccine. Here immunoSEQ multiplex PCR was the method, and the copy in TCRdb shows in-frame clones only, minus some. The repertoire holds 50,000 to 70,000 clones, with 89% as singletons. Sequenced material: peripheral blood, taken 28 days after the second AZD1222 dose. Receptors originate from an adult who received the AZD1222 COVID-19 vaccine.

The rearrangement joins TRBV2 to TRBJ2-2, with 11 positions matching TRBD2. CDR3 length: 16 amino acids. V was clipped by 6 bases and J by 4 bases; unmatched bases: 7. Germline V CDR1 and CDR2: SNHLY, FYNNEI. CDR3 nucleotide sequence: TGTGCCAGCAGCGGAGCTAGCGGGGGGATCACCGGGGAGCTGTTTTTT. Its protein is CASSGASGGITGELFF.

The V call is TRBV5-4, the J call TRBJ2-7, with D perhaps TRBD1 or TRBD2 (5 bases each). Trimming shortened V by 3 bases and J by 4 bases, and 8 bases separated the two germline ends. CDR1 SGHNT and CDR2 YYREEE come from the germline V gene (reference sequence). CDR3 size: 12 residues. As DNA, the CDR3 is TGTGCCAGCAGCTGGGACGGGTACGAGCAGTACTTC. Protein: CASSWDGYEQYF.

The rearrangement uses TRBV5-6 and TRBJ1-2; a weak D match, TRBD1 (5 bases). The CDR3 spans 13 residues. V was clipped by 0 bases and J by 7 bases, with 10 bases between them. Germline V gives CDR1 SGHDT, CDR2 YYEEEE. The CDR3 nucleotides read TGTGCCAGCAGCTTGGCACGGGACGGTGGCTACACCTTC. Protein product: CASSLARDGGYTF.

The CDR3: CASSFRQGADEQFF. The CDR3 DNA sequence: TGTGCCAGCAGCTTCCGACAGGGGGCTGATGAGCAGTTCTTC. This chain links TRBV7-2 with TRBJ2-1, with TRBD1 matching over 10 bases. In germline, CDR1 is SGHTA, CDR2 FQGNSA. After removal of 3 bases from V and 8 bases from J, the junction contained 4 bases not matched to a gene. The CDR3 runs 14 residues.

This sequence joins TRBV7-2 and TRBJ2-7, with D unresolved. Per germline, CDR1 SGHTA and CDR2 FQGNSA. The CDR3 contains 12 residues. Trimming left V 4 bases short and J 3 bases short, with 7 bases between. CDR3 coding DNA: TGTGCCAGCAGCTCACTTTACTACGAGCAGTACTTC. It is translated as CASSSLYYEQYF.

The chain employs TRBV2 and TRBJ2-5; 11 bases map to TRBD2. This CDR3 has 16 amino acids. V lost 8 bases to trimming and J lost 4 bases; unmatched junction nucleotides: 12. CDR1 is SNHLY and CDR2 is FYNNEI in the germline V gene. CDR3 region: CASVRSGRAPGETQYF. CDR3 bases: TGTGCCAGCGTTCGTAGCGGGAGGGCCCCGGGAGAGACCCAGTACTTC.

V usage is TRBV12-3 or TRBV12-4 and J usage is TRBJ1-1; 9 nucleotides align to TRBD1. With V trimmed by 5 bases and J by 9 bases, 7 bases remained unmatched. This CDR3 is 13 amino acids long. This chain's CDR3 is CASSTFDRGKAFF. The CDR3 DNA reads TGTGCCAGCAGTACCTTCGACAGGGGGAAAGCTTTCTTT.